Below, 15 T cell receptor beta chains from the same sample are listed, as sequenced in a study of cytomegalovirus exposure and HLA in healthy donors. Repertoires were generated with immunoSEQ multiplex PCR, while TCRdb's copy carries only in-frame clones and drops some. This sample carries fewer than 130,000 clones, over 85% of them seen once, and the ten largest clones take under 2%. Sample: PBMCs. These receptors came from a woman aged 18-29 years in good health and CMV-seronegative.

This chain joins TRBV4-3 and TRBJ1-2; 8 bases agree with TRBD1. CDR3 length: 15 residues. The V and J ends lost 6 bases and 8 bases, in that order; junction bases with no gene match: 14. The germline V gene encodes CDR1 LGHNA and CDR2 YSLEER. The CDR3 region is CASSHDQTGANGYTF. For the CDR3, the DNA is TGCGCCAGCAGTCACGACCAGACAGGGGCAAACGGCTACACCTTC.

The V call is TRBV29-1, the J call TRBJ1-1; a possible D gene is TRBD1 (5 bases). The CDR3 sequence is 12 residues long. Germline CDR1 reads SQVTM; CDR2 reads ANQGSEA. Trimming removed 4 bases from V and 6 bases from J, with 12 bases in between. The CDR3 protein is CSVVSQGSEAFF. The DNA of the CDR3 is TGCAGCGTTGTGTCGCAGGGCTCTGAAGCTTTCTTT.

The chain uses TRBV6-1 and TRBJ1-6; D might be TRBD1 (6 bases). The CDR3 has 11 residues. Trimming removed 2 bases from V and 16 bases from J, with 9 bases in between. CDR1 MNHNS and CDR2 SASEGT come from the germline V gene. For the CDR3, the DNA is TGTGCCAGCAGTGAATTACAGGGACTCCACTTT. It specifies CASSELQGLHF.

The rearrangement links TRBV5-4 to TRBJ2-7, with 7 bases lining up with TRBD1. The CDR3 totals 14 residues. Germline CDR1 and CDR2: SGHNT and YYREEE (reference sequence). V shed 1 base, J shed 4 bases, and the junction held 5 bases outside the gene matches. DNA for the CDR3: TGTGCCAGCAGCTTGAGGGACAGCCCTTACGAGCAGTACTTC. It translates to CASSLRDSPYEQYF. Looking up the rest from reference TRBV5-4 and TRBJ2-7 gives the full variable domain: ETGVTQSPTHLIKTRGQQVTLRCSSQSGHNTVSWYQQALGQGPQFIFQYYREEENGRGNFPPRFSGLQFPNYSSELNVNALELDDSALYLCASSLRDSPYEQYFGPGTRLTVT.

This chain uses TRBV27 with TRBJ2-5, with 9 bases that match TRBD2. Germline V gene data show CDR1 as MNHEY and CDR2 as SMNVEV (reference sequence). The CDR3 spans 16 residues. The V gene end was trimmed by 0 bases and the J gene end by 2 bases; junction bases not matched to a gene: 4. The CDR3 DNA reads TGTGCCAGCAGTTTATCTGCGGGGGGGCCGCAAGAGACCCAGTACTTC. This sequence encodes CASSLSAGGPQETQYF.

The chain combines TRBV25-1 with TRBJ1-4, with D uncertain. This CDR3 is built from 14 residues. CDR1 is MGHDK, CDR2 SYGVNS, per germline. Between the trimmed V and J ends, which lost 3 bases and 0 bases, there was a span of 5 bases. The CDR3 loop reads CASSDTATNEKLFF. CDR3 DNA: TGTGCCAGCAGTGATACAGCAACTAATGAAAAACTGTTTTTT.

The V and J genes are TRBV19 and TRBJ1-2; the match to TRBD1 covers 7 bases. CDR1 is LNHDA and CDR2 is SQIVND in the germline V gene (reference sequence). This CDR3 region has 16 residues. J gave up 8 bases and V 0 bases, and 12 bases lay outside the gene matches. The CDR3 bases are TGTGCCAGTAGTATAGATTCAGACAGGGATTACGGCGGCTACACCTTC. It translates to CASSIDSDRDYGGYTF.

The genes are TRBV11-2 and TRBJ1-1, with TRBD1 matching over 10 bases. This CDR3 has 15 residues. Trimming cost V 5 bases and J 10 bases; bases outside gene matches: 13. Germline CDR1 SGHAT, CDR2 FQNNGV. CDR3 protein: CASSLNRDRGKGAFF. The CDR3 DNA sequence: TGTGCCAGCAGCCTCAACCGGGACAGGGGTAAGGGAGCTTTCTTT.

The chain joins TRBV30 to TRBJ1-1, with 7 bases aligning to TRBD1. The CDR3 contains 13 residues. CDR1 and CDR2 from the germline V gene are GTSNPN and SVGIG (reference sequence). Unmatched junction bases numbered 5, after V lost 0 bases and J lost 7 bases. The CDR3: CAWSVQTGSEAFF. The CDR3 DNA reads as TGTGCCTGGAGTGTACAGACAGGGAGTGAAGCTTTCTTT.

The table lists this clone with a few counts. J is TRBJ1-6 and V is TRBV7-9, with D perhaps TRBD1 (5 bases). In germline, CDR1 is SEHNR, CDR2 FQNEAQ (reference sequence). This CDR3 contains 15 residues. The ends were cut back, 3 bases at V and 10 bases at J, with 16 bases in the middle. The CDR3 spells CASSFDSLPDSPLHF. DNA for the CDR3: TGTGCCAGCAGCTTCGACAGCCTACCCGACTCACCCCTCCACTTT.

The gene calls are TRBV7-2 and TRBJ2-7; weak D call: TRBD1 (6 bases). CDR3 length: 13 residues. Trimming left V 0 bases short and J 5 bases short, with 8 bases between. From germline, CDR1 is SGHTA and CDR2 FQGNSA. DNA of the CDR3: TGTGCCAGCAGCTTAGCTGGGGGCCACGAGCAGTACTTC. Amino acid sequence: CASSLAGGHEQYF.

The chain uses TRBV18 and TRBJ1-1; D perhaps matches TRBD1 (6 bases). The CDR3 has 14 residues. The V end lost 0 bases, the J end lost 11 bases, and 16 bases lay between the germline ends. The germline V gene has CDR1 KGHSH and CDR2 LQKENI. CDR3 sequence reads: CASSPPDRLNWAFF. DNA for the CDR3: TGTGCCAGCTCACCACCTGACAGGCTCAACTGGGCTTTCTTT.

The chain employs TRBV10-3 and TRBJ1-3; D remains unclear. V was pared by 2 bases and J by 4 bases, with 9 bases between. Germline assignment: CDR1 ENHRY and CDR2 SYGVKD. The CDR3 is 14 residues long. CDR3 DNA: TGTGCCATCAGTGAGCCCCCGAGGGGAAACACCATATATTTT. This gives the protein CAISEPPRGNTIYF.

The chain links TRBV6-1 to TRBJ1-2; D is undetermined. Germline V gene data show CDR1 as MNHNS and CDR2 as SASEGT. The V and J ends lost 3 bases and 5 bases respectively, with 13 bases between them. The CDR3 is 14 amino acids. The CDR3, as DNA: TGTGCCAGCAGTGACTACGTGAGGCGTTATGGCTACACCTTC. Protein: CASSDYVRRYGYTF.

The chain has TRBV5-1 and TRBJ1-1, with D perhaps matching TRBD1 (5 bases). The CDR3 has 13 residues. The V and J ends lost 5 bases and 4 bases respectively, with 12 bases between them. The germline gives CDR1 SGHRS, CDR2 YFSETQ. CDR3 coding DNA: TGCGCCAGCAGTGCCAGGGAAGGCACTGAAGCTTTCTTT. Its protein product is CASSAREGTEAFF.